This TCR beta chain stems from a study of CD8+CD57+ T cells in acquired aplastic anemia. Findings and limits, study-wide: Controls did not differ significantly from patients in CD8+ Simpson's diversity.

The use of genomic DNA as template underpinned the TCR beta VDJ and CDR3 profiling. TCRdb re-called the reads with MiXCR, one entry per CDR3 protein. Of 120,000 or so distinct CDR3 sequences in the sample, about 40% are singletons; the top ten hold 2.6%. At least ten counts were recorded for this clonotype. The target antigen is unknown. Patients selected for sequencing had displayed CD8+CD57+ cell expansion by flow cytometry. The sample consisted of sorted CD4+, CD8+, or CD8+CD57+ T cells (not recorded which) from PBMCs. This receptor was obtained from a human donor with aplastic anemia.

In nucleotides, the CDR3 is TGCAGTGCTAGCGAGCGACAGGGGGCGGAAGAAAAACTGTTTTTT. As protein: CSASERQGAEEKLFF. The V and J genes are TRBV20-1 and TRBJ1-4; 10 nucleotides match TRBD1. Germline-derived CDR1 and CDR2 are DFQATT and SNEGSKA (reference sequence). CDR3 length equals 15 residues. The trim removed 3 bases at V and 8 bases at J, leaving 9 bases unmatched.